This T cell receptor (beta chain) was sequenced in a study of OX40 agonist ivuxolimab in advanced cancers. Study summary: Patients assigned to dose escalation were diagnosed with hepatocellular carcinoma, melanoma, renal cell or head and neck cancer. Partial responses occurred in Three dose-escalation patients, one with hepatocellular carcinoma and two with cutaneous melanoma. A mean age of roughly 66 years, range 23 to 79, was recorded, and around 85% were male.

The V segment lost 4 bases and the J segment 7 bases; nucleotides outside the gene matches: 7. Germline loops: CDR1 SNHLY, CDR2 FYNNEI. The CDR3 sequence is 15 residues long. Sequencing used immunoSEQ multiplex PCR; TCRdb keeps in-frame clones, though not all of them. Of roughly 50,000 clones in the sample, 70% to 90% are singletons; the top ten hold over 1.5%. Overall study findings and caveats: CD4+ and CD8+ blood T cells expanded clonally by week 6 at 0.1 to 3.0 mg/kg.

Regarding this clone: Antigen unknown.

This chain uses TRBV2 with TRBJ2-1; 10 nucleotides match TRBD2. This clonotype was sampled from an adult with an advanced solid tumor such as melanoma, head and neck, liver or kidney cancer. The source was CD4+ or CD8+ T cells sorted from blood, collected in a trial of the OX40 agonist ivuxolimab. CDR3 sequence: CASSGPAGGSNEQFF. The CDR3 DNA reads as TGTGCCAGCAGTGGACCAGCGGGGGGGTCAAATGAGCAGTTCTTC.